This T cell receptor (beta chain) was identified in a study of shared clonotypes between healthy human individuals (dated by TCRdb to about 2020). Notes on the research overall: A couple of women and a few men aged 18 to 49 years were included in the cohort. Each donor's leukapheresis produced roughly between roughly 0.85 and 10 billion PBMCs. For each donor, three plates each were used for CD4 naive and CD4 memory, two plates were used for CD8 naive, and one plate was used for CD8 memory. To estimate repertoire size and how much clonotypes are shared between individuals, the study performed deep sequencing of blood TCR repertoires from five healthy adults. Different laboratories and diverse techniques were used to prepare libraries and sequence TCR repertoires, to increase sequencing depth and limit assay-specific biases. Overall study results and their limits: When several donors were compared, the shared fraction of clonotypes was about 5% for naive CD4, approximately 3.5% for naive CD8, 2.3% for memory CD4, and 0.3% to 0.5% for memory CD8. Sampling was restricted to blood, and TCR repertoires in tissue are likely to differ from TCR repertoires in blood. Based on pairwise subsampling, the degree of clonotype sharing among donors was expected to be affected by sequencing depth. Clonotypes shared by all four sorted-subset donors showed higher generation probabilities than non-shared clonotypes. Even with the large sequencing depth, rarefaction of the sorted-subset datasets indicated that sequencing was incomplete. Because the study included only a small number of donors, the genetic and exposure-history diversity represented was limited. Naive subsets generally had larger estimated clonotype richness than memory subsets.

The CDR3 sequence holds 16 residues, the cysteine and phenylalanine included. The kept DNA is CDR3 alone, 48 bases in frame from the first base. Based on the germline V gene, the CDR1 and CDR2 sequences are MNHNS and SASEGT. For this chain, trimming is 2 bases at the V end and 4 bases at the J end, and the number of junction bases without a gene match is 4. Healthy HIV-negative adults with no recently reported acute infections or vaccinations were included as donors. All donors were Caucasian adults living in Nashville, Tennessee, USA. Magnetic negative selection was used to enrich CD4+ T cells, after which naive cells were positively selected on CD45RA and the negative fraction became the memory subset. Blood was collected by leukapheresis, and PBMCs were isolated by Ficoll-Histopaque density gradient centrifugation and then cryopreserved in liquid nitrogen vapor phase. Analytical flow cytometry was used to check the purity and quantity of each magnetically sorted T cell population. Genomic DNA was isolated from each sorted fraction and quantified by UV absorbance on a Nanodrop 2000c.

As regards this clone: Its antigen is still unknown. No per-base quality is available; no much larger clone lies one base away.

TCR CDR3 regions were amplified from genomic DNA by multiplex PCR using the deep immunoSEQ assay. Extracted genomic DNA from each cell subset was distributed evenly across all wells of several immunoSEQ 96-well plates, and each plate was treated as a replicate. For sorted subsets, each replicate PCR was loaded with 200 ng genomic DNA, equivalent to 30,000 or so T cell genomes. Purified libraries were quantified with a Qubit 3.0 fluorometer, sized on a Bioanalyzer 2100, and re-quantified with the KAPA Library Quantification kit. Every immunoSEQ 96-well plate was sequenced on a dedicated single-read 150-cycle Illumina NextSeq 550 flow cell. The original pipeline was this. The immunoSEQ output contained only junctional sequences without quality scores, so filtering could not match that applied to full-length reads. To assign V/J genes and CDR3, sequences were annotated using PyIR, a Python wrapper for IgBLAST v1.9, with IMGT germline references. Reads were filtered out if the reads had weak V/J assignments (E-value above 1e-6), no CDR3, stop codons, out-of-frame junctions, or ambiguous translated residues. A V3J clonotype was defined by an identical inferred V gene, J gene, and CDR3 amino acid sequence. Percentage overlap between repertoires was calculated by dividing the number of shared unique clonotypes by the size of the smaller repertoire. Richness of each repertoire was evaluated using RTK rarefaction, the Chao1 estimator, and Recon v2.1 estimates of unobserved clonotypes. Generation probabilities were computed with OLGA for all TCRbeta clonotypes obtained by the gDNA method from four donors. The source is immuneACCESS, and TCRdb retained only in-frame sequences with V and J called. Part of the clones is not carried over; for the studies checked, unresolved V genes explain less than half of this, and the remainder is unexplained. The V and J calls and clone size are taken from that table; D and trimming were inferred from the DNA. The sample has 2 million to 3 million clones on record, around 94% of them singletons. The ten top clones hold around 0.15% of the sample.

The source of this sequence is a man in his late teens or twenties in good health. The rearrangement joined TRBV6-1 to TRBJ2-3; TRBD2 aligns with 12 central bases. Sequenced: naive CD4+ T cells sorted from blood. Read against the paper, the sample's cell subset or site label means: CD45RA+ positively selected. The DNA sequence is TGTGCCAGCAGTGAAACTAGCGGGGGGCCGGCAGATACGCAGTATTTT. It translates as CASSETSGGPADTQYF.